The entry below gives a single T cell receptor (beta chain) sequence along with its context. Cohorts were determined from participant-reported clinical history. This sample is drawn from a study of blood T cell repertoires in COVID-19. The overall study: There were acute and convalescent COVID-19 samples, and they came from the United States, Italy and Spain.

CDR1 is MRHNA, CDR2 SNTAGT, per germline. The CDR3 spans 14 residues. After removal of 3 bases from V and 5 bases from J, the junction contained 2 bases not matched to a gene. Here immunoSEQ multiplex PCR was the method, and the copy in TCRdb shows in-frame clones only, minus some. The profile shows about 280,000 clones, 85% to 90% of them singletons. V usage is TRBV6-4 and J usage is TRBJ2-7, with 12 nucleotides matching TRBD1. Input material: PBMCs or T cells enriched from blood (not recorded which). The TCR comes from a woman under 30 with acute COVID-19. The CDR3, as DNA: TGTGCCAGCAGTGAGGGGACAGGGGGCCACGAGCAGTACTTC. It encodes CASSEGTGGHEQYF.